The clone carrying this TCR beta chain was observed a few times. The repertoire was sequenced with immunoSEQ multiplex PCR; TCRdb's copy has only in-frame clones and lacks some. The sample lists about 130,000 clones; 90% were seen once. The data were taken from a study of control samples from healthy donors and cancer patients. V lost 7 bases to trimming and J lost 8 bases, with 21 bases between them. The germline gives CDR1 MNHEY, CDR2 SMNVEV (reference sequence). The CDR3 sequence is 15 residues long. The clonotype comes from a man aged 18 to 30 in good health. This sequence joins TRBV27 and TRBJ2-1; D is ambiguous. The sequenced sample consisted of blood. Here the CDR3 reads CASTPWFPGGDEQFF. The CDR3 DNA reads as TGTGCCAGCACCCCTTGGTTTCCCGGCGGCGATGAGCAGTTCTTC.